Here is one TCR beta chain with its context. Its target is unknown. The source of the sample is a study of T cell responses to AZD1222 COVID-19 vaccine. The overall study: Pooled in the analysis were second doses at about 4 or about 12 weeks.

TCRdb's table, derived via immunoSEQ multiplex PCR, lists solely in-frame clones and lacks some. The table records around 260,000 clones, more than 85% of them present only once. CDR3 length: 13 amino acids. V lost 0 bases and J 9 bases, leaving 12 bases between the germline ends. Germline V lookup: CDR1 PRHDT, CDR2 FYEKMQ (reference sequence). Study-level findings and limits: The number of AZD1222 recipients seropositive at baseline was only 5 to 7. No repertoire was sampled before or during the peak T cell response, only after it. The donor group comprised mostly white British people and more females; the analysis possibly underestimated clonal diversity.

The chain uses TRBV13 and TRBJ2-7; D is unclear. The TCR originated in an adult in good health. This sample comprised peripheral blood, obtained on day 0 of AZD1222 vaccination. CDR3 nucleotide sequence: TGTGCCAGCAGCTTAGGGGTTCTCGGTGGGCAGTACTTC. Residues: CASSLGVLGGQYF.